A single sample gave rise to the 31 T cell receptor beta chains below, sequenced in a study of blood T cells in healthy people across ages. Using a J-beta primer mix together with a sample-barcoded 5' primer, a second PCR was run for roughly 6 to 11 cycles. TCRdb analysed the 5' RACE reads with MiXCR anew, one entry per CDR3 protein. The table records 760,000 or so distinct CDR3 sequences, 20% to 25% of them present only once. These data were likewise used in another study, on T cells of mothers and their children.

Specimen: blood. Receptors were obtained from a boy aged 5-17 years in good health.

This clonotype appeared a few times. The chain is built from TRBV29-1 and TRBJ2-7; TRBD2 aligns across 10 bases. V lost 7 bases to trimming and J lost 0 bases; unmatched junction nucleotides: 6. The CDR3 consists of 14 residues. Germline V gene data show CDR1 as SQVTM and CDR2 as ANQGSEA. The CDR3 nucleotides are TGCAGCGCTAAAGCGGGAGGGTTCTCCTACGAGCAGTACTTC. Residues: CSAKAGGFSYEQYF.

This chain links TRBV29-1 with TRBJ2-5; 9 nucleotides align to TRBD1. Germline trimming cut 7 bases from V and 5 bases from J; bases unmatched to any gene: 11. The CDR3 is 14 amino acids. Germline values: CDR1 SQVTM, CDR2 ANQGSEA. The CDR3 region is CSGNTGGGGETQYF. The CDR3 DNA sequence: TGCAGCGGGAACACAGGGGGCGGTGGGGAGACCCAGTACTTC. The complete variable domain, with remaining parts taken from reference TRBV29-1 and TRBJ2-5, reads SAVISQKPSRDICQRGTSLTIQCQVDSQVTMMFWYRQQPGQSLTLIATANQGSEATYESGFVIDKFPISRPNLTFSTLTVSNMSPEDSSIYLCSGNTGGGGETQYFGPGTRLLVL.

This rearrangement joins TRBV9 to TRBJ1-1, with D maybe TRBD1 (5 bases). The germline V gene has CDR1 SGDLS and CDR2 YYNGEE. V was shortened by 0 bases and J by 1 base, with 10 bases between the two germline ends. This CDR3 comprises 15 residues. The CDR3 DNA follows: TGTGCCAGCAGCGTAGGGGGCAGGGAGAACACTGAAGCTTTCTTT. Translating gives CASSVGGRENTEAFF.

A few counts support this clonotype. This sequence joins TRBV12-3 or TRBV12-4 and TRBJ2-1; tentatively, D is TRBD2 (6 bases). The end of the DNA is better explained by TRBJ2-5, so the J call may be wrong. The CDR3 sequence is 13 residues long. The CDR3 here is CASSLWRGETQYF. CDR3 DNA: TGTGCCAGCAGTTTATGGCGGGGAGAGACCCAGTACTTC.

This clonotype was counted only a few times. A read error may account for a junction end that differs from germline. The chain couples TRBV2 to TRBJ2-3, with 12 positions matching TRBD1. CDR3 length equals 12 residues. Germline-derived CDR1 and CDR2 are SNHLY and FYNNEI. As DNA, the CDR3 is TGTGCCAGCAGTCTCGGGGGGACAGGGGGCGATTTT. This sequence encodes CASSLGGTGGDF.

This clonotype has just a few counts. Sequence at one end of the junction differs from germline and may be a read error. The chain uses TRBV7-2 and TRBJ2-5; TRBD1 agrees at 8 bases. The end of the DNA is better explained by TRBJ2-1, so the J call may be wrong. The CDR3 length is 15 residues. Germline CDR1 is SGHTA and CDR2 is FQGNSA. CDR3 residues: CASSLGQGGDNEQFF. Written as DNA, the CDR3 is TGTGCCAGCAGTTTAGGACAGGGCGGGGACAATGAGCAGTTCTTC.

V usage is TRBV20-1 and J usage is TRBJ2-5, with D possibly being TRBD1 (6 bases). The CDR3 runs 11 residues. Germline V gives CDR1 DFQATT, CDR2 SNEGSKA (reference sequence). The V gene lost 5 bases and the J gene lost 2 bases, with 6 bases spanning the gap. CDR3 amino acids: CSAQGQETQYF. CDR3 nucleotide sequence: TGCAGTGCTCAGGGGCAAGAGACCCAGTACTTC.

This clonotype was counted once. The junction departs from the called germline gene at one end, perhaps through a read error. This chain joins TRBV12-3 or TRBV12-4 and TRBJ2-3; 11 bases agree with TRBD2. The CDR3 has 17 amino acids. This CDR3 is CASRSLAGGPSTDAQYF. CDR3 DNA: TGTGCCAGCAGGTCCCTAGCGGGGGGACCTAGCACAGATGCGCAGTATTTT.

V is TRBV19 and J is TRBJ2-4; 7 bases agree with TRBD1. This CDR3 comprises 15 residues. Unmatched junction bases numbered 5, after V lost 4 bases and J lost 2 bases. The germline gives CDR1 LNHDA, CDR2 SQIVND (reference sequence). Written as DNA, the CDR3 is TGTGCCAGTAGTAGGGACAGAGGAACCAAAAACATTCAGTACTTC. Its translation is CASSRDRGTKNIQYF.

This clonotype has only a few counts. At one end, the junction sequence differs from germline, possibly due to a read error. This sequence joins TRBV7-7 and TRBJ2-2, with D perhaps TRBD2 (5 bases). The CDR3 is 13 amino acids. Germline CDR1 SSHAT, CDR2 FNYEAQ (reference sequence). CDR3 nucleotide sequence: TGTGCTAGCAGCTCAAGAGCGGCCGGGGAGCTGTTTTTT. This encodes CASSSRAAGELFF.

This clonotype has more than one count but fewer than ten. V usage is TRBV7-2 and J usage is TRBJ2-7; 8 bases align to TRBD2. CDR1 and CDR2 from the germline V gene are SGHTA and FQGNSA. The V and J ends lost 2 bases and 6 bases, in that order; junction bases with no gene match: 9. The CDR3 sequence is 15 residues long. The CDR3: CASSLTPGTRGEQYF. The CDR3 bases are TGTGCCAGCAGCTTAACCCCTGGGACTAGAGGCGAGCAGTACTTC.

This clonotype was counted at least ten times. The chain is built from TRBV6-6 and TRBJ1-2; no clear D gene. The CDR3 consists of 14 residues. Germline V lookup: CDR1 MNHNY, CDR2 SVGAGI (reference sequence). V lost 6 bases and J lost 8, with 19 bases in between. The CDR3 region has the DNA TGTGCCAGCAGGCCACTAGGGCAGATTGACGGCTACACCTTC. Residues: CASRPLGQIDGYTF.

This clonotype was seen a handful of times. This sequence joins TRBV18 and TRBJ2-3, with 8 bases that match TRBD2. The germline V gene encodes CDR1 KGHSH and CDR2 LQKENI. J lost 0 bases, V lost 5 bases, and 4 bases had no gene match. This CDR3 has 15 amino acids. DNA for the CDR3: TGTGCCAGCTCATCACTAGCGGATAGCACAGATACGCAGTATTTT. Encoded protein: CASSSLADSTDTQYF.

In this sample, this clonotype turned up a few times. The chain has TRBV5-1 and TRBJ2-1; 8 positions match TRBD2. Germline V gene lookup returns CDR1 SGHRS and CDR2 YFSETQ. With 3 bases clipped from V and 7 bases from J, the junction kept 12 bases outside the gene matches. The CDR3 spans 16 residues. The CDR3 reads CASSSAPGGNLNEQFF. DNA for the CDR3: TGCGCCAGCAGCTCGGCACCGGGAGGGAACTTGAATGAGCAGTTCTTC.

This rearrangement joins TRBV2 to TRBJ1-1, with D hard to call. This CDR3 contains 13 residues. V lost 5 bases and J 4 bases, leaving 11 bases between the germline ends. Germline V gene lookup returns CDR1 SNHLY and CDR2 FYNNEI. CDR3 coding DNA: TGTGCCAGCAGTTTCGATGACATCACTGAAGCTTTCTTT. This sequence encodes CASSFDDITEAFF.

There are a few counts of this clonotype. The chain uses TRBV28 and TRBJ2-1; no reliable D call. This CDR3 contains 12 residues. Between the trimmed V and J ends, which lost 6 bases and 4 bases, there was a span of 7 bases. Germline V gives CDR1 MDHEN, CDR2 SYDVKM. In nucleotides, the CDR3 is TGTGCCAGCAGCACTCCGTACAATGAGCAGTTCTTC. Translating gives CASSTPYNEQFF.

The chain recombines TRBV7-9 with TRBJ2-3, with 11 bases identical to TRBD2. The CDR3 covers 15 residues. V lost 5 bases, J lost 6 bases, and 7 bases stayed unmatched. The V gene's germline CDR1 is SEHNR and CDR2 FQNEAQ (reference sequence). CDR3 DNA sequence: TGTGCCAGCAGCGCTAGCGGGAGGAGGTTTGATACGCAGTATTTT. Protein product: CASSASGRRFDTQYF.

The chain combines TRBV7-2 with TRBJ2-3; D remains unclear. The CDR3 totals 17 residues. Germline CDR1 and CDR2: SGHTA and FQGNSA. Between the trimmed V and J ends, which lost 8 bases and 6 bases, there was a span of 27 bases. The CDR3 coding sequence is TGTGCCAGCGCATCCGACCCACTTTTGGCCCGAGCGGATACGCAGTATTTT. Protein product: CASASDPLLARADTQYF. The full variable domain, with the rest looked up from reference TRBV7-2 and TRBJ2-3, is GAGVSQSPSNKVTEKGKDVELRCDPISGHTALYWYRQSLGQGLEFLIYFQGNSAPDKSGLPSDRFSAERTGGSVSTLTIQRTQQEDSAVYLCASASDPLLARADTQYFGPGTRLTVL.

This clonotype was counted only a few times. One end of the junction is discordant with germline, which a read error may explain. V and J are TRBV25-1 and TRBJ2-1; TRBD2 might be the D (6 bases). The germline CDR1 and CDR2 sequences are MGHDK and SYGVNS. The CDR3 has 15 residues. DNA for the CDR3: TGTGCCAGCAGTGAATTTAGCGGAAGGCAAGAGACCCAGTGCTTC. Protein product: CASSEFSGRQETQCF.

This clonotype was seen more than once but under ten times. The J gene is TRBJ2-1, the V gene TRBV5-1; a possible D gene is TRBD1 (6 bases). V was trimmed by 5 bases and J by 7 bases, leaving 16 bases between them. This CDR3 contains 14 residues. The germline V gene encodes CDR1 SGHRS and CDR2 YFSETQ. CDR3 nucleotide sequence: TGCGCCAGCAGTTCCGGGACCCAGGGGAATGAGCAGTTCTTC. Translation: CASSSGTQGNEQFF.

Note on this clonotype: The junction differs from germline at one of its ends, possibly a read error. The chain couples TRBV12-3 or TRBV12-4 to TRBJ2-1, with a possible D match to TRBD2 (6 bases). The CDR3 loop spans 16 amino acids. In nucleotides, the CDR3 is TGTGCCAGCAGTTCCCGCGGGGAATTCTCCTACAATGAGGAGTTCTTC. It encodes CASSSRGEFSYNEEFF.

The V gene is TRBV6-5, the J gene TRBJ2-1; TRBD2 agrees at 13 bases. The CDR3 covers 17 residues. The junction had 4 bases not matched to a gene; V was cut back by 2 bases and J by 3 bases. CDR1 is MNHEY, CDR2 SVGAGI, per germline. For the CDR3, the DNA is TGTGCCAGCAGTTACGAGACTAGCGGGGGGAACTACAATGAGCAGTTCTTC. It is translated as CASSYETSGGNYNEQFF.

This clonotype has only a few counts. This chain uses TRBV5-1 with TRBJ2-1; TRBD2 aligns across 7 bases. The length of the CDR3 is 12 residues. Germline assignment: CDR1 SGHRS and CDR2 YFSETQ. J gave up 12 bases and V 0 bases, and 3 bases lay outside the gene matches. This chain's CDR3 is CASSLDSGGQFF. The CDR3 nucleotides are TGCGCCAGCAGCTTGGACTCGGGGGGGCAGTTCTTC. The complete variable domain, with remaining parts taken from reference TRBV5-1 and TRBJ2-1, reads KAGVTQTPRYLIKTRGQQVTLSCSPISGHRSVSWYQQTPGQGLQFLFEYFSETQRNKGNFPGRFSGRQFSNSRSEMNVSTLELGDSALYLCASSLDSGGQFFGPGTRLTVL.

CDR3 sequence (DNA): TGCGCCAGCAGCCTCGACACCAACCCCTCCTACGAGCAGTACTTC. This encodes CASSLDTNPSYEQYF. This chain links TRBV4-3 with TRBJ2-7; D gene ambiguous. This CDR3 has 15 residues. Trimming removed 4 bases at V and 0 bases at J, with 13 bases between. Germline assignment: CDR1 LGHNA and CDR2 YSLEER.

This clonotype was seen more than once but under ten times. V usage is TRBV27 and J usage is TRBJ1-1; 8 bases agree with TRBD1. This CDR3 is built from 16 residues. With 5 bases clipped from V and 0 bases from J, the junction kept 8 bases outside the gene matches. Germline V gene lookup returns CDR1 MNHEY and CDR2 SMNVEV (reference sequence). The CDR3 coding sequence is TGTGCCAGCAGTCTTAGGACAGGGATTATGAACACTGAAGCTTTCTTT. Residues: CASSLRTGIMNTEAFF.

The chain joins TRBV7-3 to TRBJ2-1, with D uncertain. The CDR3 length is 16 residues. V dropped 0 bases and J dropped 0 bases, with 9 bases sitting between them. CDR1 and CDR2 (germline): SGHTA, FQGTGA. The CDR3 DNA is TGTGCCAGCAGCTTAACTAGGGTTAGCTCCTACAATGAGCAGTTCTTC. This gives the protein CASSLTRVSSYNEQFF.

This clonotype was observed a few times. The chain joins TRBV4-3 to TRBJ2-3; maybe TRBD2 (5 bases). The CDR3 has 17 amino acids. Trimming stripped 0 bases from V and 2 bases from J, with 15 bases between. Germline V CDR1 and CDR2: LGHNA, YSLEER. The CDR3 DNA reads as TGCGCCAGCAGCCAAGATCTTAGGGAGACGTACACAGATACGCAGTATTTT. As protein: CASSQDLRETYTDTQYF.

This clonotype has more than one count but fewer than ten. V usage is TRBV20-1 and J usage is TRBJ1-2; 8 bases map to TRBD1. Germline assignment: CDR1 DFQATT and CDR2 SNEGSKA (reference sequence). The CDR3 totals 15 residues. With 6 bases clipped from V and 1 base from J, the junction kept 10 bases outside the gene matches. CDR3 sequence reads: CSALTIDRGNYGYTF. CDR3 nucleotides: TGCAGTGCCCTGACAATAGACAGGGGTAACTATGGCTACACCTTC.

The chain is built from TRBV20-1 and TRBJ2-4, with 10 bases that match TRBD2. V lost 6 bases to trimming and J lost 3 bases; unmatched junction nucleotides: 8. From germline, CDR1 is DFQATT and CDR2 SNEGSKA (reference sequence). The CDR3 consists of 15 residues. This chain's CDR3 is CSADLAGVGKNIQYF. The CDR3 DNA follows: TGCAGTGCCGACCTAGCGGGGGTGGGCAAAAACATTCAGTACTTC.

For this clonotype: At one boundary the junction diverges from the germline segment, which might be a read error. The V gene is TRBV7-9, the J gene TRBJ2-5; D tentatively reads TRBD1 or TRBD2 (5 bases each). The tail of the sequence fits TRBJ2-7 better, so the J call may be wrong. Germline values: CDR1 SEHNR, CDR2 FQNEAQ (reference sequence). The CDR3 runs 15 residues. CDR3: CTSSLEGRFTDEQYF. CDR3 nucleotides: TGTACCAGCAGCTTAGAGGGACGGTTTACGGACGAGCAGTACTTC.

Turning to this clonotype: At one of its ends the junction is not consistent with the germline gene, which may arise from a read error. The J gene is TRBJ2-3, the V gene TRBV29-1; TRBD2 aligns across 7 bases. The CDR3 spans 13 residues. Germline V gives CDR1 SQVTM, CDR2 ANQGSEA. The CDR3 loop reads CSVDLTSTGTQYF. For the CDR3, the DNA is TGCAGCGTTGACTTGACTAGCACAGGTACGCAGTATTTT.